This T cell receptor beta chain is from a study of tumor and adjacent non-tumor tissue in lung cancer. A word on this clonotype: The final CDR3 position lacks the conserved phenylalanine or tryptophan, pointing to a likely read error.

No cell sorting was done before RNA was extracted from the tissue. There are 13 residues in the CDR3. V was shortened by 3 bases and J by 6 bases, with 10 bases between the two germline ends. Germline V gives CDR1 LNHDA, CDR2 SQIVND (reference sequence). The library came from three nested PCR rounds adapted from ARM-PCR protocols. TCRdb re-called the multiplex PCR reads through MiXCR, storing one row per CDR3 protein. This sample yields about 70,000 distinct CDR3 sequences, of which around 73% are seen a single time; roughly 27% belongs to the top ten. V is TRBV19 and J is TRBJ2-3, with no clear D. Material for sequencing was lung tumor tissue. The receptor's source is a man between 60 and 70 years old with non-small cell lung cancer. For the CDR3, the DNA is TGTGCCAGTAGTATGAGGTTGTCGGATACGCAGTATTTG. Translating it yields CASSMRLSDTQYL.